A single sample is the source of the 30 T cell receptor beta chains below, sequenced in a study of low-dose radiotherapy and immunotherapy resistance in tumors. TRAV and TRBV primers primed cDNA for both TCRalpha and TCRbeta. The PCR that amplified TCRs ran for approximately 20 cycles, relying on a constant-region primer and a V-primer adapter. TCRdb processed the reads anew with MiXCR; each CDR3 protein has one entry. The sample records 17,000 or so distinct CDR3 sequences, less than 85% being singletons. Receptor source: a human donor with advanced metastatic prostate, ovarian, gallbladder or colorectal cancer (not recorded which). This table probably holds off-target reads from a library built for another chain.

The rearrangement uses TRBV5-1 and TRBJ2-5; no clear D gene. CDR1 is SGHRS and CDR2 is YFSETQ in the germline V gene. V was trimmed by 2 bases and J by 3 bases, leaving 8 bases between them. This CDR3 spans 13 amino acids. Here the CDR3 reads CASSFTEKETQYF. The CDR3 DNA sequence: TGCGCCAGCAGCTTCACAGAAAAAGAGACCCAGTACTTC.

This chain uses TRBV13 with TRBJ2-7; no reliable D call. Germline V gene lookup returns CDR1 PRHDT and CDR2 FYEKMQ (reference sequence). The CDR3 runs 11 residues. V lost 5 bases and J lost 0, with 2 bases in between. The DNA of the CDR3 is TGTGCCAGCAGCATCTCCTACGAGCAGTACTTC. Encoded protein: CASSISYEQYF.

The chain recombines TRBV6-2 or TRBV6-3 with TRBJ2-1; D is uncertain. Trimming cost V 5 bases and J 7 bases, with 9 bases left between them. The CDR3 consists of 12 residues. Germline values: CDR1 MNHEY, CDR2 SVGEGT. In DNA form, the CDR3 reads TGTGCCAGCAGTGCCAGAAGTAATGAGCAGTTCTTC. Its translation: CASSARSNEQFF.

The chain joins TRBV19 to TRBJ2-4; TRBD1 matches 12 bases. The CDR3 runs 14 residues. Germline assignment: CDR1 LNHDA and CDR2 SQIVND (reference sequence). Trimming cost V 6 bases and J 7 bases; bases outside gene matches: 4. The CDR3 DNA follows: TGTGCCAGTAGGGGACAGGGGGCTCGGAACATTCAGTACTTC. As protein: CASRGQGARNIQYF.

This chain uses TRBV14 with TRBJ2-7, with TRBD1 as a possible D gene (6 bases). Germline V gives CDR1 SGHDN, CDR2 FVKESK. V lost 2 bases and J 2 bases, leaving 10 bases between the germline ends. The CDR3 loop spans 14 amino acids. In DNA form, the CDR3 reads TGTGCCAGCAGCCAACTGGGGGCGACCTACGAGCAGTACTTC. Protein sequence: CASSQLGATYEQYF.

This chain uses TRBV6-1 with TRBJ1-1, with D possibly TRBD1 on 5 matching bases. Germline V gene sequence: CDR1 MNHNS, CDR2 SASEGT. Trimming removed 4 bases at V and 2 bases at J, with 14 bases between. This CDR3 has 15 residues. CDR3 loop: CASSGGVAANTEAFF. CDR3 DNA: TGTGCCAGCAGTGGAGGGGTGGCGGCTAACACTGAAGCTTTCTTT.

This clonotype was seen once. The chain uses TRBV5-1 and TRBJ1-2; TRBD1 matches at 8 bases. The V and J ends lost 0 bases and 4 bases, in that order; junction bases with no gene match: 8. CDR1 and CDR2 (germline): SGHRS, YFSETQ. The CDR3 is 16 amino acids. The CDR3 DNA reads TGCGCCAGCAGCTTGGAGGCCCCGGACAGGGCCTATGGCTACACCTTC. The encoded protein is CASSLEAPDRAYGYTF.

In its sample, this clonotype was seen a few times. The V gene is TRBV29-1, the J gene TRBJ2-7, with 8 positions matching TRBD1. With 3 bases clipped from V and 6 bases from J, the junction kept 4 bases outside the gene matches. The CDR3 covers 12 residues. The germline V gene has CDR1 SQVTM and CDR2 ANQGSEA. The CDR3: CSVDRTGSEQYF. CDR3 DNA: TGCAGCGTTGACAGGACAGGGTCCGAGCAGTACTTC.

The genes are TRBV19 and TRBJ2-7; the D call may be TRBD1 or TRBD2 (5 bases each). Looked up from germline, CDR1 is LNHDA and CDR2 is SQIVND (reference sequence). This CDR3 is 13 amino acids long. Deletions cut 8 bases from V and 7 bases from J, with 18 bases between. This chain's CDR3 is CASGKGRPWEQYF. For the CDR3, the DNA is TGTGCCAGTGGGAAGGGACGGCCTTGGGAGCAGTACTTC.

The rearrangement uses TRBV5-6 and TRBJ2-7; no clear D gene. CDR3 size: 13 residues. Per the germline V gene, CDR1 is SGHDT and CDR2 is YYEEEE. V dropped 0 bases and J dropped 5 bases, with 9 bases sitting between them. The CDR3 region has the DNA TGTGCCAGCAGCTTGGCAGCCAGAGACGAGCAGTACTTC. It specifies CASSLAARDEQYF.

The chain couples TRBV15 to TRBJ1-5; 10 bases fit TRBD1. The ends lost 3 bases at V and 10 bases at J; junction bases unmatched: 3. The CDR3 spans 13 residues. CDR1 and CDR2 from the germline V gene are LNHNV and YYDKDF (reference sequence). The CDR3 region is CATSRETGGPQHF. DNA of the CDR3: TGTGCCACCAGCAGGGAGACAGGGGGCCCCCAGCATTTT.

A single count supports this clonotype. The chain joins TRBV6-5 to TRBJ2-5; 8 bases align to TRBD2. Per the germline V gene, CDR1 is MNHEY and CDR2 is SVGAGI. The CDR3 has 13 residues. The V and J ends lost 7 bases and 3 bases, in that order; junction bases with no gene match: 4. The CDR3 loop is CASNPGLEETQYF. In DNA, the CDR3 is TGTGCCAGCAATCCGGGACTAGAAGAGACCCAGTACTTC.

V gene TRBV29-1 combines with J gene TRBJ2-7, with a possible D match to TRBD1 (6 bases). The V gene lost 3 bases and the J gene lost 3 bases, with 12 bases spanning the gap. This CDR3 is 13 amino acids long. The germline V gene encodes CDR1 SQVTM and CDR2 ANQGSEA. The CDR3 region has the DNA TGCAGCGTTGACGTTGAAGGGGGCTACGAGCAGTACTTC. Translating gives CSVDVEGGYEQYF.

J is TRBJ2-1 and V is TRBV9, with 10 bases identical to TRBD2. V lost 0 bases to trimming and J lost 3 bases; unmatched junction nucleotides: 9. Germline V gene lookup returns CDR1 SGDLS and CDR2 YYNGEE. CDR3 length: 18 residues. The CDR3 sequence: CASSVVSVPSGGYNEQFF. CDR3 bases: TGTGCCAGCAGCGTAGTGAGTGTGCCTAGCGGGGGCTACAATGAGCAGTTCTTC.

The rearrangement joins TRBV4-3 to TRBJ2-7; no firm D call. The germline CDR1 and CDR2 sequences are LGHNA and YSLEER. The CDR3 runs to 13 residues. V lost 1 base to trimming and J lost 4 bases, with 8 bases between them. The CDR3 loop is CASSQALRYEQYF. CDR3 DNA: TGCGCCAGCAGCCAAGCACTTAGGTACGAGCAGTACTTC.

The chain combines TRBV5-1 with TRBJ2-7, with D uncertain. Trimming shortened V by 1 base and J by 6 bases, and 14 bases separated the two germline ends. Germline V CDR1 and CDR2: SGHRS, YFSETQ. The CDR3 is made up of 14 amino acids. CDR3 DNA sequence: TGCGCCAGCAGCTTGAAGGCCACCACGGGCGAGCAGTACTTC. Translated: CASSLKATTGEQYF.

CDR3 loop: CAWSAGTSWEYNEQFF. For the CDR3, the DNA is TGTGCCTGGAGTGCTGGGACTAGCTGGGAATACAATGAGCAGTTCTTC. This chain uses TRBV30 with TRBJ2-1; 9 positions agree with TRBD2. CDR3 length: 16 amino acids. Trimming at V came to 1 base and at J to 4 bases, leaving 8 bases not matched to a gene. In germline, CDR1 is GTSNPN, CDR2 SVGIG (reference sequence).

This clonotype was detected once. This chain uses TRBV4-1 with TRBJ2-5; D remains unclear. The V gene lost 3 bases and the J gene lost 2 bases, with 13 bases spanning the gap. Germline V CDR1 and CDR2: MGHRA, YSYEKL. This CDR3 has 15 residues. Written as DNA, the CDR3 is TGCGCCAGCAGCCACTCGGAGATTACACAAGAGACCCAGTACTTC. Amino acid sequence: CASSHSEITQETQYF.

CDR3 loop: CASNLMNTEAFF. DNA of the CDR3: TGTGCCAGCAACTTGATGAACACTGAAGCTTTCTTT. The V call is TRBV28, the J call TRBJ1-1; unclear D gene. Germline V lookup: CDR1 MDHEN, CDR2 SYDVKM. V was trimmed by 7 bases and J by 0 bases, leaving 6 bases between them. The CDR3 is made up of 12 amino acids. Supplemented by reference TRBV28 and TRBJ1-1, the full variable domain reads DVKVTQSSRYLVKRTGEKVFLECVQDMDHENMFWYRQDPGLGLRLIYFSYDVKMKEKGDIPEGYSVSREKKERFSLILESASTNQTSMYLCASNLMNTEAFFGQGTRLTVV.

The V call is TRBV6-1, the J call TRBJ2-6; possible D gene TRBD1, 5 bases. In germline, CDR1 is MNHNS, CDR2 SASEGT. Trimming left V 10 bases short and J 2 bases short, with 12 bases between. The CDR3 extends over 14 amino acids. The CDR3 protein is CANRQSTGANVLTF. The CDR3 nucleotides read TGTGCCAACCGACAGTCTACTGGGGCCAACGTCCTGACTTTC.

The rearrangement uses TRBV19 and TRBJ1-3, with D unresolved. Germline V gene lookup returns CDR1 LNHDA and CDR2 SQIVND (reference sequence). V lost 6 bases, J lost 0 bases, and 12 bases lay in between. The CDR3 sequence is 15 residues long. In DNA form, the CDR3 reads TGTGCCAGTAGGAACAGCATTTTCTCTGGAAACACCATATATTTT. Amino acid sequence: CASRNSIFSGNTIYF.

The V call is TRBV5-1, the J call TRBJ2-6, with D possibly TRBD2 on 6 matching bases. V gave up 5 bases and J gave up 2 bases, with 20 bases separating them. The CDR3 consists of 18 residues. Looked up from germline, CDR1 is SGHRS and CDR2 is YFSETQ. The DNA for the CDR3 is TGCGCCAGCAGTCTCAACGGGGACTCCCTGCCTGGGGCCAACGTCCTGACTTTC. Its translation is CASSLNGDSLPGANVLTF.

This clonotype showed up just a few times. The J gene is TRBJ2-7, the V gene TRBV4-1; D is uncertain. Trimming took 4 bases from V and 4 from J, leaving 8 bases between them. Per germline, CDR1 MGHRA and CDR2 YSYEKL. The CDR3 has 12 residues. The CDR3 is CASSRPDYEQYF. CDR3 in DNA: TGCGCCAGCAGCCGACCTGATTACGAGCAGTACTTC.

This sequence joins TRBV28 and TRBJ2-7; 11 bases map to TRBD1. After removal of 5 bases from V and 0 bases from J, the junction contained 9 bases not matched to a gene. Germline lookup yields CDR1 MDHEN and CDR2 SYDVKM. CDR3 size: 17 residues. This chain's CDR3 is CASSLGTGGFHSYEQYF. CDR3 in DNA: TGTGCCAGCAGTCTAGGGACAGGGGGTTTTCACTCCTACGAGCAGTACTTC. Based on the CDR3 plus reference TRBV28 and TRBJ2-7, the full variable domain is DVKVTQSSRYLVKRTGEKVFLECVQDMDHENMFWYRQDPGLGLRLIYFSYDVKMKEKGDIPEGYSVSREKKERFSLILESASTNQTSMYLCASSLGTGGFHSYEQYFGPGTRLTVT.

The gene calls are TRBV4-3 and TRBJ2-2; D remains ambiguous. The CDR3 runs 15 residues. V lost 2 bases and J lost 5, with 12 bases in between. Germline V gene data show CDR1 as LGHNA and CDR2 as YSLEER. The DNA of the CDR3 is TGCGCCAGCAGCCAACCCCTCCGAGGAACCGGGGAGCTGTTTTTT. Protein product: CASSQPLRGTGELFF.

This clonotype occurred a few times. This chain links TRBV28 with TRBJ2-1; 13 nucleotides match TRBD2. The CDR3 contains 14 residues. CDR1 and CDR2 (germline): MDHEN, SYDVKM. J was trimmed by 10 bases and V by 6 bases; bases with no gene match: 6. Written as DNA, the CDR3 is TGTGCCAGCAGCACCGGGACTAGCGGGATAGAGCAGTTCTTC. Its protein product is CASSTGTSGIEQFF. The complete variable domain, with remaining parts taken from reference TRBV28 and TRBJ2-1, reads DVKVTQSSRYLVKRTGEKVFLECVQDMDHENMFWYRQDPGLGLRLIYFSYDVKMKEKGDIPEGYSVSREKKERFSLILESASTNQTSMYLCASSTGTSGIEQFFGPGTRLTVL.

This clonotype appeared a few times. The V and J genes are TRBV4-2 and TRBJ2-7, with 10 nucleotides matching TRBD2. J gave up 2 bases and V 3 bases, and 7 bases lay outside the gene matches. The CDR3 contains 16 residues. From germline, CDR1 is LGHNA and CDR2 YNFKEQ. For the CDR3, the DNA is TGTGCCAGCAGCCATGGACTAGCGGACCCTACCTACGAGCAGTACTTC. It encodes CASSHGLADPTYEQYF.

The CDR3: CASSYSGVTGELFF. The DNA of the CDR3 is TGTGCCAGCAGTTACTCGGGGGTCACCGGGGAGCTGTTTTTT. The chain uses TRBV6-5 and TRBJ2-2, with D possibly called TRBD1 or TRBD2 (5 bases each). V lost 0 bases and J lost 4, with 6 bases in between. The V gene's germline CDR1 is MNHEY and CDR2 SVGAGI. This CDR3 contains 14 residues.

This chain links TRBV11-2 with TRBJ2-3; D unresolved. The germline V gene has CDR1 SGHAT and CDR2 FQNNGV. V lost 2 bases, J lost 2 bases, and 8 bases lay in between. The CDR3 length is 14 residues. The CDR3 region has the DNA TGTGCCAGCAGCTTACTCCTCGTCACAGATACGCAGTATTTT. Protein sequence: CASSLLLVTDTQYF.

The chain combines TRBV5-1 with TRBJ2-1; the match to TRBD2 covers 7 bases. With 3 bases clipped from V and 5 bases from J, the junction kept 11 bases outside the gene matches. CDR3 length: 16 amino acids. Looked up from germline, CDR1 is SGHRS and CDR2 is YFSETQ. The CDR3 here is CASSSQASGIHNEQFF. CDR3 sequence (DNA): TGCGCCAGCAGCTCCCAGGCTAGCGGAATCCACAATGAGCAGTTCTTC.